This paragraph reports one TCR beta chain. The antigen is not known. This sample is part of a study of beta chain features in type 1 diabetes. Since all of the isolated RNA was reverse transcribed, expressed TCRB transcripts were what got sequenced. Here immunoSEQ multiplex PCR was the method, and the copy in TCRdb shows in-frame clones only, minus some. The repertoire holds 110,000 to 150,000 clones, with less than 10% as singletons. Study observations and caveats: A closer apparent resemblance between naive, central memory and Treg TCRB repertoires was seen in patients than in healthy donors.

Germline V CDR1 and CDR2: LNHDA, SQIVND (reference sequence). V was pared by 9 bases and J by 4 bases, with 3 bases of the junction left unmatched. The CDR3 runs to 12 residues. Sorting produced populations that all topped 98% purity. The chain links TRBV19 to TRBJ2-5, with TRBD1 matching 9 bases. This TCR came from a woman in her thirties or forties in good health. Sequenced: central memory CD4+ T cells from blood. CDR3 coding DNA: TGTGCCAGCCAGGACAGGGGAGAGACCCAGTACTTC. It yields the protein CASQDRGETQYF.